This T cell receptor beta chain was profiled in a study of OX40 agonist ivuxolimab in advanced cancers. Per the germline V gene, CDR1 is MDHEN and CDR2 is SYDVKM. V was pared by 4 bases and J by 0 bases, with 5 bases of the junction left unmatched. The CDR3 has 16 residues. The sampling schedule covered blood at baseline, cycle 4 day 1, and cycle 7 day 1. Repertoires were generated with immunoSEQ multiplex PCR, while TCRdb's copy carries only in-frame clones and drops some. The sample lists roughly 80,000 clones; about 86% were seen once. The chain combines TRBV28 with TRBJ1-3, with 8 positions matching TRBD1. The sequence derives from an adult with an advanced solid tumor such as melanoma, head and neck, liver or kidney cancer. The sample consisted of CD4+ or CD8+ T cells sorted from blood, taken in a trial of the OX40 agonist ivuxolimab. CDR3 sequence reads: CASSSGGLVSGNTIYF. The CDR3 DNA is TGTGCCAGCAGTTCAGGGGGCCTAGTCTCTGGAAACACCATATATTTT.